This T cell receptor beta chain was identified in a study of CD8 T cells in ankylosing spondylitis. Study-level results: Matched ankylosing spondylitis synovial fluid reportedly contained a significantly enriched population of disease-linked clones.

Deletions cut 5 bases from V and 0 bases from J, with 11 bases between. The CDR3 spans 13 residues. Germline assignment: CDR1 GTSNPN and CDR2 SVGIG (reference sequence). For this clonotype: Its matching antigen is unknown.

Each CDR3 protein gets one entry after TCRdb re-called the 5' RACE reads with MiXCR. The sample lists about 360,000 distinct CDR3 sequences; 20% were seen once. This chain connects TRBV30 to TRBJ2-7, with D possibly being TRBD2 (5 bases). This receptor was obtained from a male donor with ankylosing spondylitis or in good health (not recorded which). Material: blood, either unsorted or a sorted T cell fraction (not recorded which). CDR3 region: CAWDSGNSYEQYF. In DNA form, the CDR3 reads TGTGCCTGGGACTCCGGGAACTCCTACGAGCAGTACTTC.